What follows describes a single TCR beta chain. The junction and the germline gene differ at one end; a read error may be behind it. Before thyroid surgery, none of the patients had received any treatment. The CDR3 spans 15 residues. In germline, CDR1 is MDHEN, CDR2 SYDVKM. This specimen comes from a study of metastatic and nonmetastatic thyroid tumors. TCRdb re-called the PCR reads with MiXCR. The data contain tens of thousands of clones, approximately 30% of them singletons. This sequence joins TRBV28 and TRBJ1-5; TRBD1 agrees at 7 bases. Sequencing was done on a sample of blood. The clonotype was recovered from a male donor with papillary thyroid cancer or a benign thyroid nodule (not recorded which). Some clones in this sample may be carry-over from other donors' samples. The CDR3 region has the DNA TGTGCCAGCAGAGCCGTGGGGACAGCCAATCAGCCCGAGCATTTT. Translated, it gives CASRAVGTANQPEHF.